A selection of T cell receptor beta chains follows, all from one sample in a study of somatic mutations in cytotoxic T cells in rheumatoid arthritis. TCRdb keeps only in-frame clones here, not all; method: immunoSEQ multiplex PCR. This table has more than 15,000 clones, around 75% appearing once. Sample: CD8+ T cells sorted from blood. The origin of the receptors is an adult with rheumatoid arthritis. The CDR3 runs from the conserved cysteine through the conserved F or W. The D gene is left open where the match is weak. A row's size may be missing; if present it is once, few, many or a size class.

TRBJ1-4 | TRBV7-9 | - | TRBD1 | TGTGCCAGCAGCCCTTTTCAAAGGACAGGGGGCTTCCCTAATGAAAAACTGTTTTTT | CASSPFQRTGGFPNEKLFF
TRBJ1-6 | TRBV4-1 | - | - | TGCGCCAGCAGCCAAGATGGGCCAATTGGCACCTATAATTCACCCCTCCACTTT | CASSQDGPIGTYNSPLHF
TRBJ2-7 | TRBV5-6 | - | TRBD1 | TGTGCCAGCAGCTTTGCGACAGGGCTCCTCTCCTACGAGCAGTACTTC | CASSFATGLLSYEQYF
TRBJ1-1 | TRBV6-5 | - | TRBD1 | TGTGCCAGCAGCCCGACAGGGGTGACTGAAGCTTTCTTT | CASSPTGVTEAFF
TRBJ2-7 | TRBV4-1 | - | TRBD2 | TGCGCCAGCAGCCCTAGCGGGGTCCGAACCTACGAGCAGTACTTC | CASSPSGVRTYEQYF
TRBJ2-6 | TRBV7-2 | few | - | TGTGCCAGGCCGGTCAGCGCTGGGGCCAACGTCCTGACTTTC | CARPVSAGANVLTF
TRBJ1-4 | TRBV9 | - | - | TGTGCCAGCAGCGGAATGGATGCGGAAAAACTGTTTTTT | CASSGMDAEKLFF
TRBJ2-2 | TRBV28 | medium-sized | - | TGTGCCAGCAGATACACCGGGGAGCTGTTTTTT | CASRYTGELFF
TRBJ1-4 | TRBV23-1 | - | TRBD1 | TGCGCCAGCAGTCAATCCCCGGGCAGGGGGCAGGCTAATGAAAAACTGTTTTTT | CASSQSPGRGQANEKLFF
TRBJ2-7 | TRBV5-5 | - | - | TGTGCCAGCAGCTTGGACCCGGCAGCCTACTACGAGCAGTACTTC | CASSLDPAAYYEQYF
TRBJ2-1 | TRBV19 | - | - | TGTGCCAGTAGTATCACAGGGCCCTACAATGAGCAGTTCTTC | CASSITGPYNEQFF
TRBJ2-7 | TRBV6-6 | - | - | TGTGCCAGCAGTTACGGGATAGGGGGCTACGAGCAGTACTTC | CASSYGIGGYEQYF
TRBJ1-2 | TRBV13 | - | - | TGTGCCAGCAGCTTAGTAGTCCCCGAACAGGGACGGGACTATGGCTACACCTTC | CASSLVVPEQGRDYGYTF
TRBJ2-7 | TRBV5-8 | - | - | TGTGCCAGCAGCTTGGCGAGTACCTCCTACGAGCAGTACTTC | CASSLASTSYEQYF
TRBJ2-3 | TRBV28 | - | TRBD2 | TGTGCCAGCAGTTCACTTCAAGGACTAGCGGGGAGCACAGATACGCAGTATTTT | CASSSLQGLAGSTDTQYF
TRBJ1-2 | TRBV6-1 | - | - | TGTGCCACGACTTCGGGGTATGGCTACACCTTC | CATTSGYGYTF
TRBJ2-1 | TRBV27 | - | - | TGTGCCAGCAGTTTATCTGCTTCGGGACTTGAGCAGTTCTTC | CASSLSASGLEQFF
TRBJ2-3 | TRBV6-1 | - | - | TGTGCCAGCAGTGAAGCGCTTCTGAAGGACATCACAGATACGCAGTATTTT | CASSEALLKDITDTQYF
TRBJ1-5 | TRBV4-1 | - | - | TGCGCCAGCAGCCAAGATACGGCAAATCAGCCCCAGCATTTT | CASSQDTANQPQHF
TRBJ2-7 | TRBV2 | once | TRBD1 | TGTGCCAGCAGTGAGGGGGACAGGGTGTCCTACGAGCAGTACTTC | CASSEGDRVSYEQYF
TRBJ1-2 | TRBV29-1 | - | TRBD1 | TGCAGCGATTACAGGGGAATTTATGAGGGCTACACCTTC | CSDYRGIYEGYTF
TRBJ2-7 | TRBV2 | few | - | TGTGCCAGCAGTGAAGCCCAGTCCTACGAGCAGTACTTC | CASSEAQSYEQYF
TRBJ2-1 | TRBV9 | - | TRBD2 | TGTGCCAGCAGCGCCCCGTGGGCTAGCGGGGAAGTTCTGTACAATGAGCAGTTCTTC | CASSAPWASGEVLYNEQFF
TRBJ1-1 | TRBV27 | - | TRBD1 | TGTGCCAGCAGTTCATGGGACAGGGGGCAAAACACTGAAGCTTTCTTT | CASSSWDRGQNTEAFF
TRBJ1-1 | TRBV13 | - | - | TGTGCCAGCAGCTCGGGGGACAAGAACACTGAAGCTTTCTTT | CASSSGDKNTEAFF
TRBJ2-7 | TRBV10-3 | - | - | TGTGCCATCAGTGACGCGGGGGCGAACTACGAGCAGTACTTC | CAISDAGANYEQYF
TRBJ1-4 | TRBV6-5 | - | - | TGTGCCAGCAGTTACTCTCTTGGGACGTCTAATGAAAAACTGTTTTTT | CASSYSLGTSNEKLFF
TRBJ2-3 | TRBV19 | - | - | TGTGCCAGTAGTATAGTAGCCAGGAGCACAGATACGCAGTATTTT | CASSIVARSTDTQYF
TRBJ2-5 | TRBV10-2 | - | TRBD1 | TGCGCCAGCAGTGAGCCGGGACAGGGACAAGAGACCCAGTACTTC | CASSEPGQGQETQYF
TRBJ2-1 | TRBV5-4 | - | TRBD2 | TGTGCCAGCAGCTTGCAGGCTAGCGGGGGGGCCCCGAGCTCCTACAATGAGCAGTTCTTC | CASSLQASGGAPSSYNEQFF
TRBJ2-5 | TRBV15 | - | TRBD1 | TGTGCCACCAGCAGCAGCGCCTCCGGGACAGCACAAGAGACCCAGTACTTC | CATSSSASGTAQETQYF
TRBJ2-1 | TRBV29-1 | - | - | TGCAGCGTTGAAGCCGGCCTGCGGTTCTTC | CSVEAGLRFF